This T cell receptor (beta chain) was captured by sequencing in a study of Graves' ophthalmopathy and Graves' hyperthyroidism. Study-wide findings and caveats: Appearing in blood as well were most expanded thyroid clonotypes above 0.001 frequency.

Amplifying from RNA transcripts, the study obtained TCR beta CDR3 regions. Second-round multiplex PCR came after a first-round RT-PCR that employed HTBI primers. Using its own MiXCR run on the multiplex PCR reads, TCRdb lists one record per CDR3 protein. The sample consists of some 520,000 distinct CDR3 sequences, roughly an eighth of them appearing once. Germline V gives CDR1 SNHLY, CDR2 FYNNEI. Trimming at V came to 9 bases and at J to 7 bases, leaving 11 bases not matched to a gene. The CDR3 has 14 residues. In this sample, this clonotype turned up many times. Antigen specificity is unknown. Sequenced sample: blood. The genes are TRBV2 and TRBJ1-1; 10 positions agree with TRBD1. The receptor's source is a woman in her thirties with Graves' ophthalmopathy. The CDR3 reads CASPRGQGKNEAFF. CDR3 sequence (DNA): TGTGCCAGTCCGAGGGGACAGGGGAAAAATGAAGCTTTCTTT.